The 14 T cell receptor beta chains presented below share a single source sample, sequenced in a study of human T cells and chemical hapten exposure. TCRdb itself ran the RACE reads through MiXCR, one entry per CDR3 protein. The profile shows some 200,000 distinct CDR3 sequences, roughly 30% of them singletons. Noted time point: pre-sensitization, week 0. Treatment indicated: therapeutic diphenylcyclopropenone sensitization with weekly scalp DPC. The sample consisted of whole blood, taken in connection with sensitization to the hapten diphenylcyclopropenone (DPC). Receptors originate from a young woman with alopecia areata. Some clones in this sample may be carry-over from other donors' samples.

There are a few counts of this clonotype. As DNA, the CDR3 is TGCGCCAGCAGCTTGGACAGGGCGCACAATGAGCAGTTCTTC. As protein: CASSLDRAHNEQFF. The chain is built from TRBV5-1 and TRBJ2-1, with D possibly matching TRBD1 (6 bases). The germline gives CDR1 SGHRS, CDR2 YFSETQ. This CDR3 comprises 14 residues. V was pared by 0 bases and J by 5 bases, with 9 bases between.

The chain is built from TRBV5-1 and TRBJ2-7; D is undetermined. The CDR3 has 16 residues. The V end was cut by 4 bases, the J end by 3 bases, with 20 bases between. Germline CDR1 reads SGHRS; CDR2 reads YFSETQ. DNA for the CDR3: TGCGCCAGCAGCCCCTATCAGAAAACGGGCGGCTACGAGCAGTACTTC. Protein sequence: CASSPYQKTGGYEQYF.

V usage is TRBV2 and J usage is TRBJ2-1; D is undetermined. The CDR3 runs 10 residues. Germline values: CDR1 SNHLY, CDR2 FYNNEI. V was cut by 8 bases and J by 10 bases, with 9 bases left in between. The CDR3 bases are TGTGCCAGCGGTCGGTTCGAGCAGTTCTTC. Translation gives CASGRFEQFF. The complete variable domain, with remaining parts taken from reference TRBV2 and TRBJ2-1, reads EPEVTQTPSHQVTQMGQEVILRCVPISNHLYFYWYRQILGQKVEFLVSFYNNEISEKSEIFDDQFSVERPDGSNFTLKIRSTKLEDSAMYFCASGRFEQFFGPGTRLTVL.

J is TRBJ2-2 and V is TRBV6-2 or TRBV6-3, with D maybe TRBD1 (6 bases). The CDR3 runs to 14 residues. V was pared by 8 bases and J by 7 bases, with 17 bases between. CDR1 is MNHEY, CDR2 SVGEGT, per germline. CDR3 region: CASYRTGMNGELFF. Here the CDR3 DNA reads TGTGCCAGCTATCGAACAGGGATGAACGGGGAGCTGTTTTTT.

This clonotype was recorded a few times. This chain links TRBV25-1 with TRBJ2-2; D unclear. Per the germline V gene, CDR1 is MGHDK and CDR2 is SYGVNS. This CDR3 has 13 residues. V lost 2 bases to trimming and J lost 6 bases, with 7 bases between them. CDR3 DNA sequence: TGTGCCAGCAGTGAAATCTTTCCCGGGGAGCTGTTTTTT. Its protein product is CASSEIFPGELFF.

The sample holds a few counts of this clonotype. V and J are TRBV10-3 and TRBJ1-5, with TRBD1 matching 10 bases. V was pared by 2 bases and J by 4 bases, with 2 bases of the junction left unmatched. The CDR3 contains 15 residues. Germline V CDR1 and CDR2: ENHRY, SYGVKD. This CDR3 reads CAISEGQGDNQPQHF. CDR3 coding DNA: TGTGCCATCAGTGAGGGACAGGGGGATAATCAGCCCCAGCATTTT.

The rearrangement links TRBV20-1 to TRBJ2-2, with TRBD2 as a possible D gene (5 bases). From germline, CDR1 is DFQATT and CDR2 SNEGSKA (reference sequence). The CDR3 totals 14 residues. Trimming shortened V by 0 bases and J by 4 bases, and 9 bases separated the two germline ends. The chain's CDR3 is CSARDTGSTGELFF. The CDR3, as DNA: TGCAGTGCTAGAGATACGGGGAGCACCGGGGAGCTGTTTTTT.

The chain uses TRBV24-1 and TRBJ1-5; 7 bases agree with TRBD1. Trimming removed 5 bases from V and 0 bases from J; junction bases left unmatched: 3. Germline V gene sequence: CDR1 KGHDR, CDR2 SFDVKD. The CDR3 runs to 15 residues. The CDR3 region has the DNA TGTGCCACCAGTGCCAGGGGGAATAGCAATCAGCCCCAGCATTTT. It encodes CATSARGNSNQPQHF.

This clonotype occurred once. V and J are TRBV6-5 and TRBJ1-2; D is ambiguous. V was shortened by 6 bases and J by 7 bases, with 21 bases between the two germline ends. Per the germline V gene, CDR1 is MNHEY and CDR2 is SVGAGI. The CDR3 covers 15 residues. In nucleotides, the CDR3 is TGTGCCAGCAGCCCCGGGATAGAGGGAATGGGTGGCTACACCTTC. Protein: CASSPGIEGMGGYTF.

This clonotype showed up just a few times. The chain is built from TRBV29-1 and TRBJ2-5; 7 nucleotides agree with TRBD2. CDR1 SQVTM and CDR2 ANQGSEA come from the germline V gene. Unmatched junction bases numbered 5, after V lost 7 bases and J lost 6 bases. The CDR3 spans 11 residues. The CDR3 spells CSGGEGKTQYF. CDR3 DNA sequence: TGCAGCGGAGGGGAGGGGAAGACCCAGTACTTC.

The rearrangement uses TRBV7-9 and TRBJ1-5; 7 positions agree with TRBD1. Germline trimming cut 4 bases from V and 7 bases from J; bases unmatched to any gene: 4. Germline V gives CDR1 SEHNR, CDR2 FQNEAQ (reference sequence). CDR3 length: 13 amino acids. This CDR3 is CASSSTQGQPQHF. In nucleotides, the CDR3 is TGTGCCAGCAGCTCGACACAGGGGCAGCCCCAGCATTTT. The variable domain in full, completed from reference TRBV7-9 and TRBJ1-5, reads DTGVSQNPRHKITKRGQNVTFRCDPISEHNRLYWYRQTLGQGPEFLTYFQNEAQLEKSRLLSDRFSAERPKGSFSTLEIQRTEQGDSAMYLCASSSTQGQPQHFGDGTRLSIL.

V usage is TRBV29-1 and J usage is TRBJ2-2; D is ambiguous. Germline CDR1 is SQVTM and CDR2 is ANQGSEA. The CDR3 sequence is 13 residues long. Between the trimmed V and J ends, which lost 4 bases and 0 bases, there was a span of 6 bases. CDR3 nucleotides: TGCAGCGTTGTAGGGTCGAACACCGGGGAGCTGTTTTTT. This translates into CSVVGSNTGELFF.

This clonotype turned up a few times. J is TRBJ1-3 and V is TRBV2, with D perhaps TRBD1 (5 bases). Germline V gene sequence: CDR1 SNHLY, CDR2 FYNNEI. V shed 3 bases and J shed 3 bases, with 12 bases lying between them. The CDR3 spans 15 residues. The CDR3 loop reads CASSDRQSRGNTIYF. The CDR3 DNA reads as TGTGCCAGCAGTGACAGACAGTCACGTGGAAACACCATATATTTT. The whole variable domain, filled in from reference TRBV2 and TRBJ1-3, reads EPEVTQTPSHQVTQMGQEVILRCVPISNHLYFYWYRQILGQKVEFLVSFYNNEISEKSEIFDDQFSVERPDGSNFTLKIRSTKLEDSAMYFCASSDRQSRGNTIYFGEGSWLTVV.

This clonotype was detected a few times. The genes are TRBV10-3 and TRBJ2-7; 7 bases match TRBD1. CDR1 and CDR2 from the germline V gene are ENHRY and SYGVKD. The J segment lost 1 base and the V segment lost 10 bases, leaving 4 bases of the junction unmatched. This CDR3 contains 12 residues. The CDR3 sequence is CATLTGSYEQYF. For the CDR3, the DNA is TGTGCCACTTTGACAGGGTCCTACGAGCAGTACTTC.